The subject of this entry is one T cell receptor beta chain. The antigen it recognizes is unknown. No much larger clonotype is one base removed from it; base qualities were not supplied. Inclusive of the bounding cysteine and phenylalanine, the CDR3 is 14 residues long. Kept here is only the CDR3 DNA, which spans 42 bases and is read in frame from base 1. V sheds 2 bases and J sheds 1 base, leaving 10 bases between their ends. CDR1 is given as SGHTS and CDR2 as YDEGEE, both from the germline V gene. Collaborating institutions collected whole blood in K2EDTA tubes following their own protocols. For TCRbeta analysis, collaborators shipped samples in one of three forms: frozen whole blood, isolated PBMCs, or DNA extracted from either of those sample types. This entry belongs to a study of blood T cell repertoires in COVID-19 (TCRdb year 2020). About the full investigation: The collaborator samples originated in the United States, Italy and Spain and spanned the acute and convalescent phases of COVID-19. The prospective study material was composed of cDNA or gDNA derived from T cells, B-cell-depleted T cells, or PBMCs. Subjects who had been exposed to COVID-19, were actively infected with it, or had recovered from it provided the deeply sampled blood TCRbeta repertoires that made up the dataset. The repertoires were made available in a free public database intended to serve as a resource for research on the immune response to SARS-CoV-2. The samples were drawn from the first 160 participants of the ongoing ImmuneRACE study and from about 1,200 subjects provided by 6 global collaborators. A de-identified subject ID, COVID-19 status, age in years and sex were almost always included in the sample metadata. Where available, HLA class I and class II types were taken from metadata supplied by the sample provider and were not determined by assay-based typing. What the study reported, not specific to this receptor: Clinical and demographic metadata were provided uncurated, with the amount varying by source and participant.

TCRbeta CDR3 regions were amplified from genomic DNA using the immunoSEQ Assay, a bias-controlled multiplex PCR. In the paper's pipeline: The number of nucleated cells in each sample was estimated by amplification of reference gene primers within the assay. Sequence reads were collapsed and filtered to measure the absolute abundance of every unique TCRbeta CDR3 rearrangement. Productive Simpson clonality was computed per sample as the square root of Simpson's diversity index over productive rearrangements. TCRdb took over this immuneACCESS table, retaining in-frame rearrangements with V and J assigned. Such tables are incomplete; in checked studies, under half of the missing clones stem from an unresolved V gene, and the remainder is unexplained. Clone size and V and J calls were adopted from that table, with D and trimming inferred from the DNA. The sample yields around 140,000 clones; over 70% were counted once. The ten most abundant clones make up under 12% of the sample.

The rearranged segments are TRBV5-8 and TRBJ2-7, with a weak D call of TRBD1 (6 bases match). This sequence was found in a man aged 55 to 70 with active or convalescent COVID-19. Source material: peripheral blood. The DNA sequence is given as TGTGCCAGCAGCTTCGTACAGGGATCCTACGAGCAGTACTTC. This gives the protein CASSFVQGSYEQYF.